The 23 T cell receptor beta chains below come from one sample, sequenced in a study of blood T cell repertoires in COVID-19. Assay: immunoSEQ multiplex PCR; the TCRdb copy retains only in-frame clones and omits some. The data contain about 150,000 clones, 65% to 90% of them seen just once; the ten biggest clones take up roughly an eighth. Sequenced material: peripheral blood. These receptors all come from a woman aged 55-69 years with COVID-19, enrolled during active disease.

The J gene is TRBJ2-1, the V gene TRBV5-4, with 11 bases that match TRBD2. The junction had 3 bases not matched to a gene; V was cut back by 3 bases and J by 1 base. In germline, CDR1 is SGHNT, CDR2 YYREEE (reference sequence). This CDR3 has 16 residues. Here the CDR3 DNA reads TGTGCCAGCAGCTCTAGACTAGCGGGGTCCTACAATGAGCAGTTCTTC. Translating it yields CASSSRLAGSYNEQFF.

This clone has a handful of counts. This chain connects TRBV5-1 to TRBJ1-6; D ambiguous. This CDR3 has 13 residues. V was trimmed by 0 bases and J by 10 bases, leaving 8 bases between them. Per the germline V gene, CDR1 is SGHRS and CDR2 is YFSETQ. The CDR3 nucleotides read TGCGCCAGCAGCTTGGCCGTGGAGTCACCCCTCCACTTT. This codes for CASSLAVESPLHF.

This chain uses TRBV4-1 with TRBJ1-4; tentatively, D is TRBD1 (6 bases). CDR1 is MGHRA and CDR2 is YSYEKL in the germline V gene. The CDR3 is 14 amino acids. The ends were cut back, 3 bases at V and 7 bases at J, with 12 bases in the middle. This CDR3 reads CASSQGAGGEKLFF. CDR3 sequence (DNA): TGCGCCAGCAGCCAGGGGGCAGGAGGTGAAAAACTGTTTTTT.

The chain recombines TRBV5-4 with TRBJ2-2; 9 nucleotides match TRBD1. CDR1 is SGHNT and CDR2 is YYREEE in the germline V gene (reference sequence). V trimming: 3 bases; J trimming: 7 bases; junction bases outside the gene matches: 4. The CDR3 contains 14 residues. The CDR3 bases are TGTGCCAGCAGCTGGGGACAGGGTAACGGGGAGCTGTTTTTT. Protein: CASSWGQGNGELFF.

The chain carries TRBV7-8 and TRBJ1-4, with 7 bases aligning to TRBD1. CDR1 and CDR2 from the germline V gene are SGHVS and FQNEAQ. The V segment lost 1 base and the J segment 7 bases; nucleotides outside the gene matches: 9. The CDR3 has 16 residues. The CDR3 reads CASSLESGQGGEKLFF. The CDR3 bases are TGTGCCAGCAGCTTAGAATCAGGCCAGGGGGGTGAAAAACTGTTTTTT.

This clone came up once. The V and J genes are TRBV5-1 and TRBJ2-1; 9 nucleotides line up with TRBD1. Trimming took 8 bases from V and 7 from J; bases not matched to a gene: 7. In germline, CDR1 is SGHRS, CDR2 YFSETQ. The CDR3 contains 13 residues. CDR3 protein: CASTRDRENEQFF. The CDR3 DNA reads TGCGCCAGTACCCGGGACAGGGAGAATGAGCAGTTCTTC.

For this clone: Compared with germline, one end of the junction differs, possibly owing to a read error. The rearrangement joins TRBV7-9 to TRBJ1-5, with 9 bases lining up with TRBD1. The germline CDR1 and CDR2 sequences are SEHNR and FQNEAQ (reference sequence). The length of the CDR3 is 14 residues. CDR3 residues: CASSGTGGKQPQHF. The CDR3 DNA sequence: TGTGCCAGCAGCGGAACAGGGGGCAAGCAGCCCCAGCATTTT.

This chain joins TRBV10-3 and TRBJ1-6; D perhaps matches TRBD1 (6 bases). The CDR3 sequence is 17 residues long. Trimming took off 3 bases at V and 7 bases at J, with 19 bases between the two ends. The germline gives CDR1 ENHRY, CDR2 SYGVKD. This CDR3 is CAISDSASGASNSPLHF. CDR3 DNA sequence: TGTGCCATCAGTGACTCGGCCTCAGGGGCGTCGAATTCACCCCTCCACTTT.

The V call is TRBV29-1, the J call TRBJ1-5; D might be TRBD1 (6 bases). Germline loops: CDR1 SQVTM, CDR2 ANQGSEA. The CDR3 totals 14 residues. Trimming took 7 bases from V and 1 from J, leaving 14 bases between them. The CDR3 sequence: CSATSGDSNQPQHF. CDR3 DNA sequence: TGCAGCGCAACGTCAGGGGACAGCAATCAGCCCCAGCATTTT. Looking up the rest from reference TRBV29-1 and TRBJ1-5 gives the full variable domain: SAVISQKPSRDICQRGTSLTIQCQVDSQVTMMFWYRQQPGQSLTLIATANQGSEATYESGFVIDKFPISRPNLTFSTLTVSNMSPEDSSIYLCSATSGDSNQPQHFGDGTRLSIL.

The chain links TRBV7-9 to TRBJ1-5; D remains unclear. CDR3 length equals 13 residues. CDR1 is SEHNR and CDR2 is FQNEAQ in the germline V gene (reference sequence). Trimming took 6 bases from V and 0 from J, leaving 6 bases between them. The CDR3 bases are TGTGCCAGCAGTTACAATAGCAATCAGCCCCAGCATTTT. This translates into CASSYNSNQPQHF. The whole variable domain, filled in from reference TRBV7-9 and TRBJ1-5, reads DTGVSQNPRHKITKRGQNVTFRCDPISEHNRLYWYRQTLGQGPEFLTYFQNEAQLEKSRLLSDRFSAERPKGSFSTLEIQRTEQGDSAMYLCASSYNSNQPQHFGDGTRLSIL.

This rearrangement joins TRBV5-5 to TRBJ2-2; 9 positions agree with TRBD1. CDR1 and CDR2 (germline): SGHKS, YYEKEE (reference sequence). This CDR3 has 15 amino acids. Losses at the gene ends were 4 bases for V and 4 bases for J; bases not matched to a gene: 5. The CDR3 nucleotides are TGTGCCAGCAGCAATGGACAGGGGCTCACCGGGGAGCTGTTTTTT. This encodes CASSNGQGLTGELFF.

The J gene is TRBJ2-1, the V gene TRBV5-8; 9 bases line up with TRBD1. The CDR3 totals 15 residues. The V gene's germline CDR1 is SGHTS and CDR2 YDEGEE. Losses at the gene ends were 3 bases for V and 4 bases for J; bases not matched to a gene: 5. CDR3 residues: CASSWDRARYNEQFF. The DNA of the CDR3 is TGTGCCAGCAGCTGGGACAGGGCAAGGTACAATGAGCAGTTCTTC. The whole variable domain, filled in from reference TRBV5-8 and TRBJ2-1, reads EAGVTQSPTHLIKTRGQQATLRCSPISGHTSVYWYQQALGLGLQFLLWYDEGEERNRGNFPPRFSGRQFPNYSSELNVNALELEDSALYLCASSWDRARYNEQFFGPGTRLTVL.

The chain recombines TRBV9 with TRBJ2-1; weak D call: TRBD1 (6 bases). The CDR3 has 15 amino acids. Between the trimmed V and J ends, which lost 0 bases and 1 base, there was a span of 8 bases. Germline V lookup: CDR1 SGDLS, CDR2 YYNGEE. The DNA of the CDR3 is TGTGCCAGCAGCGTAGAGGACAGTTCCTACAATGAGCAGTTCTTC. Amino acid sequence: CASSVEDSSYNEQFF. Combining the CDR3 with reference TRBV9 and TRBJ2-1 gives the whole variable domain DSGVTQTPKHLITATGQRVTLRCSPRSGDLSVYWYQQSLDQGLQFLIQYYNGEERAKGNILERFSAQQFPDLHSELNLSSLELGDSALYFCASSVEDSSYNEQFFGPGTRLTVL.

This chain connects TRBV10-3 to TRBJ1-2; D is unclear. Germline CDR1 reads ENHRY; CDR2 reads SYGVKD. The CDR3 covers 15 residues. V dropped 3 bases and J dropped 0 bases, with 11 bases sitting between them. The CDR3 sequence: CAISDSGSSNYGYTF. CDR3 DNA sequence: TGTGCCATCAGTGACTCGGGGAGTTCTAACTATGGCTACACCTTC.

The rearrangement links TRBV29-1 to TRBJ2-3; 9 positions agree with TRBD2. Germline V gene data show CDR1 as SQVTM and CDR2 as ANQGSEA. This CDR3 has 13 amino acids. J was trimmed by 3 bases and V by 4 bases; bases with no gene match: 2. Here the CDR3 reads CSVVREGTDTQYF. CDR3 sequence (DNA): TGCAGCGTTGTGCGGGAGGGGACAGATACGCAGTATTTT.

The chain carries TRBV27 and TRBJ1-2, with TRBD1 matching over 7 bases. CDR1 is MNHEY and CDR2 is SMNVEV in the germline V gene (reference sequence). Trimming took 5 bases from V and 8 from J; bases not matched to a gene: 11. This CDR3 contains 14 residues. CDR3 sequence reads: CASSMNRGLGGYTF. The CDR3 nucleotides read TGTGCCAGCAGTATGAACAGGGGATTAGGGGGCTACACCTTC.

The rearrangement uses TRBV19 and TRBJ1-6; D perhaps matches TRBD1 (6 bases). This CDR3 is 16 amino acids long. Trimming left V 4 bases short and J 6 bases short, with 16 bases between. The germline gives CDR1 LNHDA, CDR2 SQIVND (reference sequence). In DNA, the CDR3 is TGTGCCAGTAGTACGCGGGGGCGTGGTTTTAATTCACCCCTCCACTTT. It translates to CASSTRGRGFNSPLHF.

V is TRBV12-5 and J is TRBJ1-1; 10 bases are a match to TRBD1. Germline CDR1 is LGHNT and CDR2 is FRNRAP. Trimming took 4 bases from V and 2 from J; bases not matched to a gene: 10. This CDR3 is 17 amino acids long. The CDR3 DNA sequence: TGTGCTAGTGGTTACCTAGACAGGGGGCTAGGAAACACTGAAGCTTTCTTT. Translating gives CASGYLDRGLGNTEAFF.

V usage is TRBV29-1 and J usage is TRBJ1-4; a possible D gene is TRBD1 (6 bases). This CDR3 is 14 amino acids long. Germline V gene sequence: CDR1 SQVTM, CDR2 ANQGSEA. The V end lost 3 bases, the J end lost 7 bases, and 15 bases lay between the germline ends. CDR3 in DNA: TGCAGCGTTGATTCGACAGGAGTGGGTGAAAAACTGTTTTTT. Protein sequence: CSVDSTGVGEKLFF.

This rearrangement joins TRBV3-1 (or the pseudogene TRBV3-2) to TRBJ2-3; 8 bases map to TRBD2. Trimming cost V 2 bases and J 7 bases; bases outside gene matches: 8. The CDR3 has 15 amino acids. In germline, CDR1 is LGHDT, CDR2 YNNKEL (reference sequence). CDR3 in amino acids: CASSQLREASHTQYF. DNA for the CDR3: TGTGCCAGCAGCCAATTGCGGGAGGCCTCACATACGCAGTATTTT.

J is TRBJ1-6 and V is TRBV19; 7 bases align to TRBD1. In germline, CDR1 is LNHDA, CDR2 SQIVND (reference sequence). The J segment lost 7 bases and the V segment lost 9 bases, leaving 12 bases of the junction unmatched. The CDR3 extends over 15 amino acids. CDR3 DNA: TGTGCCAGCCACTTCCGGGACAGAAAAAATTCACCCCTCCACTTT. It encodes CASHFRDRKNSPLHF.

This chain uses TRBV24-1 with TRBJ2-3, with D unclear. The ends were cut back, 4 bases at V and 2 bases at J, with 9 bases in the middle. CDR3 size: 14 residues. Per germline, CDR1 KGHDR and CDR2 SFDVKD. CDR3 bases: TGTGCCACCAGTGACCCTAAGAACACAGATACGCAGTATTTT. It specifies CATSDPKNTDTQYF.

The chain employs TRBV5-1 and TRBJ1-1; 7 nucleotides agree with TRBD1. This CDR3 is 15 amino acids long. The germline gives CDR1 SGHRS, CDR2 YFSETQ. With V trimmed by 2 bases and J by 2 bases, 6 bases remained unmatched. Here the CDR3 DNA reads TGCGCCAGCAGCTTACAGGGGCGGGGAAACACTGAAGCTTTCTTT. It encodes CASSLQGRGNTEAFF.